Below are 32 T cell receptor beta chains sequenced from a single sample in a study of STAT5B mutations in CD4+ large granular lymphocyte leukemia. Only in-frame clones appear in the TCRdb table, and some are missing; sequencing was by immunoSEQ multiplex PCR. This table has fewer than 45,000 clones, about 86% appearing once. Sequenced material: CD4+ T cells from blood buffy coats. All receptors derive from a human donor in good health.

The V call is TRBV6-5, the J call TRBJ2-7; D call uncertain. The CDR3 totals 16 residues. Trimming pared 0 bases from V and 1 base from J, leaving 13 bases between. CDR1 MNHEY and CDR2 SVGAGI come from the germline V gene. CDR3 in DNA: TGTGCCAGCAGTTACTCAACCGGTTCTCAATCCTACGAGCAGTACTTC. Amino acids: CASSYSTGSQSYEQYF.

The chain links TRBV5-5 to TRBJ2-7; no definite D call. Germline V CDR1 and CDR2: SGHKS, YYEKEE (reference sequence). V was shortened by 2 bases and J by 1 base, with 16 bases between the two germline ends. The CDR3 runs 16 residues. The CDR3 DNA reads as TGTGCCAGCAGCTTTCCCCCGACCGACGTATCCTACGAGCAGTACTTC. Translating gives CASSFPPTDVSYEQYF.

The V call is TRBV5-6, the J call TRBJ1-6, with 10 bases identical to TRBD1. The germline V gene has CDR1 SGHDT and CDR2 YYEEEE. J was trimmed by 8 bases and V by 0 bases; bases with no gene match: 8. CDR3 length: 17 amino acids. The CDR3 DNA sequence: TGTGCCAGCAGCTTGGGACAGGGGGCGGACCTGTATTCACCCCTCCACTTT. Encoded protein: CASSLGQGADLYSPLHF.

This clone showed up just a few times. The gene calls are TRBV11-3 and TRBJ1-2; D remains ambiguous. The germline gives CDR1 SGHNT, CDR2 YENEEA. Trimming removed 2 bases from V and 4 bases from J, with 14 bases in between. The CDR3 is 15 residues long. CDR3 amino acids: CASSLTSVLGYGYTF. The DNA for the CDR3 is TGTGCCAGCAGCTTAACAAGTGTACTCGGCTATGGCTACACCTTC.

The chain carries TRBV7-6 and TRBJ2-1, with D uncertain. The CDR3 length is 14 residues. Per the germline V gene, CDR1 is SGHVS and CDR2 is FNYEAQ. Trimming stripped 2 bases from V and 0 bases from J, with 5 bases between. For the CDR3, the DNA is TGTGCCAGCAGCTTACCTGGCTCCTACAATGAGCAGTTCTTC. Its translation is CASSLPGSYNEQFF.

This clone was counted a single time. The chain recombines TRBV7-8 with TRBJ2-7; 8 bases agree with TRBD1. Germline-derived CDR1 and CDR2 are SGHVS and FQNEAQ. With 5 bases clipped from V and 7 bases from J, the junction kept 16 bases outside the gene matches. The CDR3 has 16 amino acids. Here the CDR3 reads CASSRLNGITGGEQYF. In DNA form, the CDR3 reads TGTGCCAGCAGCCGACTTAATGGGATCACAGGGGGGGAGCAGTACTTC.

J is TRBJ2-1 and V is TRBV7-2, with a tentative D call TRBD1 (6 bases). This CDR3 comprises 15 residues. V was clipped by 3 bases and J by 5 bases, with 14 bases between them. Germline V lookup: CDR1 SGHTA, CDR2 FQGNSA. Written as DNA, the CDR3 is TGTGCCAGCAGCTTTTTCACAGGGTCTCACAATGAGCAGTTCTTC. It codes for CASSFFTGSHNEQFF.

This chain links TRBV9 with TRBJ2-1; TRBD2 agrees at 9 bases. The CDR3 loop spans 16 amino acids. With 2 bases clipped from V and 8 bases from J, the junction kept 11 bases outside the gene matches. CDR1 SGDLS and CDR2 YYNGEE come from the germline V gene. This chain's CDR3 is CASSVGVVAGEYEQFF. The CDR3 nucleotides read TGTGCCAGCAGCGTTGGGGTTGTAGCGGGAGAATATGAGCAGTTCTTC.

The chain uses TRBV27 and TRBJ1-2; 10 nucleotides align to TRBD1. The CDR3 is 14 residues long. Trimming cost V 6 bases and J 3 bases; bases outside gene matches: 4. The germline gives CDR1 MNHEY, CDR2 SMNVEV (reference sequence). CDR3: CASRGQGNDYGYTF. As DNA, the CDR3 is TGTGCCAGCAGGGGACAGGGGAACGACTATGGCTACACCTTC.

V is TRBV11-2 and J is TRBJ1-1; tentative D call: TRBD1 (6 bases). The V end lost 4 bases, the J end lost 1 base, and 19 bases lay between the germline ends. The CDR3 length is 17 residues. Germline V gene sequence: CDR1 SGHAT, CDR2 FQNNGV. The chain's CDR3 is CASSSLGGRTTNTEAFF. The CDR3 DNA reads as TGTGCCAGCAGCTCCCTGGGGGGCCGGACGACGAACACTGAAGCTTTCTTT.

The chain carries TRBV15 and TRBJ1-4; D call uncertain. V was trimmed by 5 bases and J by 7 bases, leaving 8 bases between them. Germline V gene lookup returns CDR1 LNHNV and CDR2 YYDKDF (reference sequence). This CDR3 is built from 12 residues. CDR3 sequence reads: CATSLRGEKLFF. As DNA, the CDR3 is TGTGCCACCAGCCTGCGGGGTGAAAAACTGTTTTTT.

The chain recombines TRBV11-2 with TRBJ2-7; TRBD1 matches 7 bases. Germline V gives CDR1 SGHAT, CDR2 FQNNGV. This CDR3 comprises 14 residues. The J segment lost 4 bases and the V segment lost 1 base, leaving 4 bases of the junction unmatched. The CDR3 loop reads CASSLVGGRYEQYF. The CDR3 coding sequence is TGTGCCAGCAGCTTAGTAGGGGGCAGGTACGAGCAGTACTTC.

The gene calls are TRBV4-1 and TRBJ1-2; a possible D gene is TRBD1 (5 bases). This CDR3 has 15 residues. Trimming stripped 1 base from V and 4 bases from J, with 13 bases between. CDR1 and CDR2 (germline): MGHRA, YSYEKL. In nucleotides, the CDR3 is TGCGCCAGCAGCCAAGGGGGGACTGGGGGCTATGGCTACACCTTC. Its translation: CASSQGGTGGYGYTF.

This sequence joins TRBV14 and TRBJ1-1; a weak D match, TRBD1 (5 bases). This CDR3 comprises 12 residues. Germline values: CDR1 SGHDN, CDR2 FVKESK. V lost 3 bases and J 5 bases, leaving 7 bases between the germline ends. The CDR3 protein is CASSHGGTEAFF. DNA of the CDR3: TGTGCCAGCAGCCACGGGGGGACTGAAGCTTTCTTT. Full variable domain (rest looked up from reference TRBV14 and TRBJ1-1): EAGVTQFPSHSVIEKGQTVTLRCDPISGHDNLYWYRRVMGKEIKFLLHFVKESKQDESGMPNNRFLAERTGGTYSTLKVQPAELEDSGVYFCASSHGGTEAFFGQGTRLTVV.

V is TRBV7-3 and J is TRBJ2-2, with TRBD2 matching over 10 bases. This CDR3 spans 15 amino acids. Germline CDR1 and CDR2: SGHTA and FQGTGA. The V gene end was trimmed by 5 bases and the J gene end by 4 bases; junction bases not matched to a gene: 4. The DNA of the CDR3 is TGTGCCAGCAGCACGACTAGCGGGTTCACCGGGGAGCTGTTTTTT. Protein product: CASSTTSGFTGELFF.

The chain employs TRBV5-4 and TRBJ2-6, with a possible D match to TRBD2 (6 bases). The V gene's germline CDR1 is SGHNT and CDR2 YYREEE (reference sequence). Trimming stripped 4 bases from V and 3 bases from J, with 11 bases between. CDR3 length: 15 amino acids. The CDR3 here is CASSLGGSGANVLTF. The CDR3 nucleotides are TGTGCCAGCAGCCTGGGGGGAAGTGGGGCCAACGTCCTGACTTTC.

The genes are TRBV7-9 and TRBJ2-2; D is unresolved. The germline V gene encodes CDR1 SEHNR and CDR2 FQNEAQ (reference sequence). The CDR3 has 16 residues. V was pared by 0 bases and J by 4 bases, with 12 bases between. CDR3 DNA: TGTGCCAGCAGCTTAGCGTTCGGCAGCCCCACCGGGGAGCTGTTTTTT. Encoded protein: CASSLAFGSPTGELFF. The variable domain in full, with the rest retrieved from reference TRBV7-9 and TRBJ2-2, is DTGVSQNPRHKITKRGQNVTFRCDPISEHNRLYWYRQTLGQGPEFLTYFQNEAQLEKSRLLSDRFSAERPKGSFSTLEIQRTEQGDSAMYLCASSLAFGSPTGELFFGEGSRLTVL.

This clone occurred a few times. V and J are TRBV18 and TRBJ1-2, with 10 bases identical to TRBD1. The V gene's germline CDR1 is KGHSH and CDR2 LQKENI. The CDR3 is made up of 14 amino acids. The junction had 6 bases not matched to a gene; V was cut back by 3 bases and J by 8 bases. The DNA for the CDR3 is TGTGCCAGCTCACCGGCCGGGACAGGGGAAGGCTACACCTTC. It is translated as CASSPAGTGEGYTF.

The chain joins TRBV18 to TRBJ1-1, with no clear D. From germline, CDR1 is KGHSH and CDR2 LQKENI. This CDR3 region has 20 residues. Trimming pared 1 base from V and 1 base from J, leaving 25 bases between. In DNA, the CDR3 is TGTGCCAGCTCACCACTCGACTTGAGGTTCAGAAGGACCCAGAACACTGAAGCTTTCTTT. Translation: CASSPLDLRFRRTQNTEAFF.

V gene TRBV6-6 combines with J gene TRBJ2-2, with a possible D match to TRBD2 (6 bases). The CDR3 extends over 16 amino acids. Trimming removed 8 bases at V and 0 bases at J, with 16 bases between. CDR1 MNHNY and CDR2 SVGAGI come from the germline V gene (reference sequence). CDR3 in amino acids: CASSRDFNPNTGELFF. The CDR3 DNA reads TGTGCCAGCTCCCGGGACTTCAATCCGAACACCGGGGAGCTGTTTTTT.

The rearrangement joins TRBV9 to TRBJ1-1; 7 nucleotides agree with TRBD1. Trimming cost V 3 bases and J 0 bases; bases outside gene matches: 5. The germline V gene encodes CDR1 SGDLS and CDR2 YYNGEE. The CDR3 contains 15 residues. CDR3 loop: CASSGGQKMNTEAFF. The CDR3 DNA is TGTGCCAGCAGCGGGGGACAGAAAATGAACACTGAAGCTTTCTTT.

The chain employs TRBV11-3 and TRBJ2-1; TRBD1 is a possible D gene (5 bases). V dropped 7 bases and J dropped 6 bases, with 19 bases sitting between them. Germline lookup yields CDR1 SGHNT and CDR2 YENEEA. The CDR3 consists of 15 residues. The CDR3 region has the DNA TGTGCCAGCACCCGGGTACTAATCACAGGCAATGAGCAGTTCTTC. Protein sequence: CASTRVLITGNEQFF.

The table lists this clone with a few counts. This rearrangement joins TRBV4-2 to TRBJ2-2; 11 bases agree with TRBD2. V was pared by 0 bases and J by 5 bases, with 5 bases of the junction left unmatched. The germline CDR1 and CDR2 sequences are LGHNA and YNFKEQ. The CDR3 extends over 17 amino acids. CDR3 coding DNA: TGTGCCAGCAGCCAAGATTTAGCGGGAGGGCCTACCGGGGAGCTGTTTTTT. Translation: CASSQDLAGGPTGELFF.

The V and J genes are TRBV5-1 and TRBJ2-7; D not certain. CDR3 size: 13 residues. Trimming left V 4 bases short and J 1 base short, with 9 bases between. Germline-derived CDR1 and CDR2 are SGHRS and YFSETQ. CDR3 sequence: CASSQLTSYEQYF. The CDR3 coding sequence is TGCGCCAGCAGCCAGCTAACTTCCTACGAGCAGTACTTC.

The J gene is TRBJ2-1, the V gene TRBV10-3, with D possibly TRBD2 on 6 matching bases. The ends were cut back, 6 bases at V and 6 bases at J, with 9 bases in the middle. Germline V gives CDR1 ENHRY, CDR2 SYGVKD. CDR3 length: 12 amino acids. The CDR3 nucleotides are TGTGCCATCAGCTATAGCGGCAATGAGCAGTTCTTC. Its protein product is CAISYSGNEQFF.

The rearrangement joins TRBV2 to TRBJ2-3, with 9 bases identical to TRBD2. Germline V gene data show CDR1 as SNHLY and CDR2 as FYNNEI. The CDR3 length is 14 residues. V was pared by 7 bases and J by 4 bases, with 6 bases of the junction left unmatched. The CDR3 protein is CASIAGVSADTQYF. The CDR3 DNA reads TGTGCCAGCATAGCGGGAGTCTCGGCAGATACGCAGTATTTT.

This sequence joins TRBV2 and TRBJ1-2, with D perhaps matching TRBD1 (5 bases). V was shortened by 11 bases and J by 4 bases, with 14 bases between the two germline ends. The germline V gene has CDR1 SNHLY and CDR2 FYNNEI. The CDR3 is 12 amino acids. The CDR3 loop is CAVRRGVYGYTF. In DNA, the CDR3 is TGTGCCGTTCGAAGGGGAGTCTATGGCTACACCTTC.

The chain employs TRBV6-5 and TRBJ2-7, with TRBD1 matching over 7 bases. V shed 0 bases and J 2 bases; nucleotides not matched to a gene: 4. The germline V gene encodes CDR1 MNHEY and CDR2 SVGAGI. The CDR3 length is 15 residues. This chain's CDR3 is CASSYSKGTAYEQYF. The CDR3 bases are TGTGCCAGCAGTTACTCGAAGGGGACAGCCTACGAGCAGTACTTC.

The gene calls are TRBV5-1 and TRBJ2-3; maybe TRBD2 (5 bases). V lost 1 base, J lost 2 bases, and 8 bases lay in between. Germline lookup yields CDR1 SGHRS and CDR2 YFSETQ. CDR3 size: 14 residues. This CDR3 reads CASSLKEDTDTQYF. The CDR3 DNA sequence: TGCGCCAGCAGCTTGAAGGAGGACACAGATACGCAGTATTTT.

The chain combines TRBV14 with TRBJ2-7; possible D gene TRBD1, 6 bases. The V gene's germline CDR1 is SGHDN and CDR2 FVKESK. Trimming shortened V by 3 bases and J by 4 bases, and 22 bases separated the two germline ends. There are 17 residues in the CDR3. This chain's CDR3 is CASSHSGGTLSSYEQYF. CDR3 bases: TGTGCCAGCAGCCACTCTGGGGGCACGCTCTCCAGTTACGAGCAGTACTTC.

V and J are TRBV11-2 and TRBJ2-7, with 9 bases matching TRBD2. The V gene end was trimmed by 0 bases and the J gene end by 3 bases; junction bases not matched to a gene: 0. Per germline, CDR1 SGHAT and CDR2 FQNNGV. The CDR3 has 14 amino acids. This chain's CDR3 is CASSLDSGGYEQYF. CDR3 DNA sequence: TGTGCCAGCAGCTTAGATAGCGGGGGCTACGAGCAGTACTTC.

This chain links TRBV19 with TRBJ2-3; unclear D gene. Trimming stripped 10 bases from V and 0 bases from J, with 14 bases between. Germline loops: CDR1 LNHDA, CDR2 SQIVND (reference sequence). CDR3 size: 14 residues. The CDR3 DNA reads as TGTGCCACCGAGGACCAAATGAGCACAGATACGCAGTATTTT. Translation gives CATEDQMSTDTQYF.